This T cell receptor (beta chain) emerged from a study of blood T cell repertoires in COVID-19. Study at large: There were acute and convalescent COVID-19 samples, and they came from the United States, Italy and Spain. In each case, the material was cDNA or gDNA derived from T cells, B-cell-depleted T cells, or PBMCs.

Per the original data handling: Reference gene primer amplification yielded estimated nucleated cell counts. This table comes from immunoSEQ multiplex PCR, and its TCRdb copy is limited to in-frame clones, with some not included. The V and J calls and the clone size are those of that table, but D and trimming were determined from the DNA. The table records about 120,000 clones, approximately 90% of them present only once. The CDR3 is made up of 13 amino acids. J gave up 8 bases and V 11 bases, and 8 bases lay outside the gene matches. Germline loops: CDR1 MNHEY, CDR2 SVGAGI. The sequencing input was peripheral blood. The chain joins TRBV6-5 to TRBJ2-1; 11 bases agree with TRBD2. The TCR was taken from a man in his fifties or sixties with acute or convalescent COVID-19. The CDR3 bases are TGTGCCGGGACTAGCGGAGGTAGGGATGAGCAGTTCTTC. Its protein is CAGTSGGRDEQFF.